This is a list of T cell receptor beta chains from one sample in a study of blood T cell repertoires in COVID-19. Sequencing was performed with immunoSEQ multiplex PCR; in TCRdb, only in-frame clones are kept and a portion is missing. The repertoire holds about 65,000 clones, with 90% as singletons. Sequencing was carried out using peripheral blood. The receptors shown here come from a man aged 55 to 70 with acute or convalescent COVID-19. CDR3s include the opening cysteine and the closing phenylalanine or tryptophan. D genes are given only for firm matches. Clone size is shown for a subset of rows, as once, few, many or a class of expanded clone.

>TRBV5-6|TRBJ2-6|NA|TRBD1
TGTGCCAGCACCGGGACAGGGAGTTCTGGGGCCAACGTCCTGACTTTC
CASTGTGSSGANVLTF
>TRBV14|TRBJ2-7|NA|NA
TGTGCCAGCAGCCAAGGTAGCAGGGGTTACTACGAGCAGTACTTC
CASSQGSRGYYEQYF
>TRBV7-9|TRBJ1-5|NA|NA
TGTGCCAGCAGCTCCCTCGCACAGAATCAGCCCCAGCATTTT
CASSSLAQNQPQHF
>TRBV18|TRBJ1-1|NA|NA
TGTGCCAGCTCACCGAGGCAGGGGTGGGAGTCTATGAACACTGAAGCTTTCTTT
CASSPRQGWESMNTEAFF
>TRBV18|TRBJ1-1|NA|NA
TGTGCCAGCTCACGGGGGACTCCTTCTAACACTGAAGCTTTCTTT
CASSRGTPSNTEAFF
>TRBV29-1|TRBJ1-2|NA|TRBD1
TGCAGCGTTGACAGGGGGCTGGAGGGCTACACCTTC
CSVDRGLEGYTF
>TRBV19|TRBJ1-2|NA|NA
TGTGCCAGTAGTATACCGGGAGGACCCTATGGCTACACCTTC
CASSIPGGPYGYTF
>TRBV30|TRBJ1-4|NA|TRBD1
TGTGCCTGGAGCCTCACAGGGGGGAATGAAAAACTGTTTTTT
CAWSLTGGNEKLFF
>TRBV10-3|TRBJ2-2|NA|NA
TGTGCCATCAATCCTGAGCGCGGGGAGCTGTTTTTT
CAINPERGELFF
>TRBV7-2|TRBJ1-5|NA|TRBD1
TGTGCCAGCAGCTTGGGACAGATCAATCAGCCCCAGCATTTT
CASSLGQINQPQHF
>TRBV5-1|TRBJ2-1|once|TRBD2
TGCGCCAGCAGCTTGAGTCTAGCGGGGGAGGTCTACAATGAGCAGTTCTTC
CASSLSLAGEVYNEQFF
>TRBV19|TRBJ1-6|NA|TRBD1
TGTGCCAGTAGTACCTCAGGACAGGGCCACTATAATTCACCCCTCCACTTT
CASSTSGQGHYNSPLHF
>TRBV7-3|TRBJ1-4|NA|NA
TGTGCCAGCAGCTTAGTCCCGGTTTCTAATGAAAAACTGTTTTTT
CASSLVPVSNEKLFF
>TRBV30|TRBJ1-6|NA|NA
TGTGCCTGGAACCTCGCCGGTACCTATAATTCACCCCTCCACTTT
CAWNLAGTYNSPLHF
>TRBV6-6|TRBJ2-1|NA|TRBD2
TGTGCCAGCAGTTACGGACTAGCGGGAAATGAGCAGTTCTTC
CASSYGLAGNEQFF
>TRBV6-6|TRBJ2-5|NA|TRBD2
TGTGCCAGCAGTTACTCGGGACTAGCGCCGACTCGGACCCAGTACTTC
CASSYSGLAPTRTQYF
>TRBV18|TRBJ1-2|few|NA
TGTGCCAGCTCACCCTGGAGGGCCAGTGGGGGATTCAACTATGGCTACACCTTC
CASSPWRASGGFNYGYTF
>TRBV18|TRBJ1-2|NA|NA
TGTGCCAGCTCACCTGATGCAGGATCCGGCTACACCTTC
CASSPDAGSGYTF
>TRBV5-1|TRBJ1-1|NA|NA
TGCGCCAGCGGCGGGGGGAGACCCTACACTGAAGCTTTCTTT
CASGGGRPYTEAFF
>TRBV2|TRBJ1-2|NA|NA
TGTGCCAGCAGGTCAGGGGCGAACTATGGCTACACCTTC
CASRSGANYGYTF